This TCR beta chain was sequenced for a study of human T cells and chemical hapten exposure. In TCRdb, the RACE reads were re-called with MiXCR into one record per CDR3 protein. The sample yields a few hundred thousand distinct CDR3 sequences, about 5% seen once. Regarding this clonotype: A much larger clone is a single base away; this may be a read error.

Time point denoted: pre-sensitization, week 0. Treatment: therapeutic diphenylcyclopropenone sensitization with weekly scalp DPC. Patch tests were applied only after blood draws. Material: whole blood, obtained in connection with sensitization to the hapten diphenylcyclopropenone (DPC). The TCR comes from a young woman with alopecia areata. Some clones in this sample may be carry-over from other donors' samples.

In nucleotides, the CDR3 is TGTGCCAGCAGCTCGTGCCAAGAGACCCAGTACTTC. This translates into CASSSCQETQYF. The V call is TRBV28, the J call TRBJ2-5; no reliable D call. CDR3 length: 12 residues. V lost 6 bases and J 1 base, leaving 6 bases between the germline ends. The germline V gene has CDR1 MDHEN and CDR2 SYDVKM.